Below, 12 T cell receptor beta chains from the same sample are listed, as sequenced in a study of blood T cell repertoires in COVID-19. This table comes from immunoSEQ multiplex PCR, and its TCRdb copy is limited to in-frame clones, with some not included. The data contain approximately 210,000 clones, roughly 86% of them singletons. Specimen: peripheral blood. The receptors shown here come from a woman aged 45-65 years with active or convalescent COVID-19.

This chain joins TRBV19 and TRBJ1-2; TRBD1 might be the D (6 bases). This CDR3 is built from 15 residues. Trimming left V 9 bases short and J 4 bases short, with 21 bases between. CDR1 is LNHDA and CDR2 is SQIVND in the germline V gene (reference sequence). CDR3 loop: CASGSTGTRGYGYTF. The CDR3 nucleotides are TGTGCCAGCGGTTCCACGGGGACAAGAGGCTATGGCTACACCTTC.

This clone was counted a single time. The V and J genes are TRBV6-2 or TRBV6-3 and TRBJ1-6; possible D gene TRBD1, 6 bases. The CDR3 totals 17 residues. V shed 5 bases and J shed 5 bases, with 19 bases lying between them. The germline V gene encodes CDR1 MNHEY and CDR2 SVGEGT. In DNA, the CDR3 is TGTGCCAGCAGTCAGGGACAATCAACCGCCGATAATTCACCCCTCCACTTT. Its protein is CASSQGQSTADNSPLHF.

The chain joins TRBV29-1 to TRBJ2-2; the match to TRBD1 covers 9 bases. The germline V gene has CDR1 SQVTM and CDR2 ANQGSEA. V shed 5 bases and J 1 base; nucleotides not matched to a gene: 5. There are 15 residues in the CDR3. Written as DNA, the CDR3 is TGCAGCGTTCTCAGGACAGGGGTGAACACCGGGGAGCTGTTTTTT. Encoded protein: CSVLRTGVNTGELFF.

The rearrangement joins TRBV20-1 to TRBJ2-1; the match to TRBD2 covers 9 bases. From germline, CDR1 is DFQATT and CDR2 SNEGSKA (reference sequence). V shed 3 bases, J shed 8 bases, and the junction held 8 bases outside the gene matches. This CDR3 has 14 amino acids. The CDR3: CSASGLAGRYEQFF. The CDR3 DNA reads TGCAGTGCTAGTGGGCTAGCGGGACGATATGAGCAGTTCTTC.

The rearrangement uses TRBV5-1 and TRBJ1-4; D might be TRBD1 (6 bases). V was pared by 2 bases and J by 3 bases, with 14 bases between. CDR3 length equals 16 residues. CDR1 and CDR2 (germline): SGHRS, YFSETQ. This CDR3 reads CASSLTAGDPNEKLFF. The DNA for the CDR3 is TGCGCCAGCAGCTTAACCGCAGGGGACCCTAATGAAAAACTGTTTTTT.

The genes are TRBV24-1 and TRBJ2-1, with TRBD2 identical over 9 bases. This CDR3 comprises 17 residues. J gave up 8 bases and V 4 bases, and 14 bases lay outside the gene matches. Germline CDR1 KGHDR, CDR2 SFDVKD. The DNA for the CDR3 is TGTGCCACCAGTGACAGCGGCGGGGCGGGGGGGCTGGATGAGCAGTTCTTC. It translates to CATSDSGGAGGLDEQFF.

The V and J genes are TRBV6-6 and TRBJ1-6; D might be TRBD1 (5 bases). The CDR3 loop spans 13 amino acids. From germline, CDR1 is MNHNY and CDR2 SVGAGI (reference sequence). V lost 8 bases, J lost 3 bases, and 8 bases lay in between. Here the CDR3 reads CASGGGYNSPLHF. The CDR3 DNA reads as TGTGCCAGCGGGGGGGGCTATAATTCACCCCTCCACTTT.

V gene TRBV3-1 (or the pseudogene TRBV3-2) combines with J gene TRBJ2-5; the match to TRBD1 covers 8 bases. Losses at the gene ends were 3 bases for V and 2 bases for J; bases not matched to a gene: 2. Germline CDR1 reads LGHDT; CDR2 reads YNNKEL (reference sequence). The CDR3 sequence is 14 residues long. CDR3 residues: CASSHWDRQETQYF. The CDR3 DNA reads TGTGCCAGCAGCCACTGGGACAGGCAAGAGACCCAGTACTTC.

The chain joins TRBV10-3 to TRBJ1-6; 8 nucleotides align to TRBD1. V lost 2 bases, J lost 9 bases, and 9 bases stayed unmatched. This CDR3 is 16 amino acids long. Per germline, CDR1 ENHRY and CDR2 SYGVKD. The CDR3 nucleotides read TGTGCCATCAGTGAGACAGGGGGTACGGGAATTTCACCCCTCCACTTT. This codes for CAISETGGTGISPLHF.

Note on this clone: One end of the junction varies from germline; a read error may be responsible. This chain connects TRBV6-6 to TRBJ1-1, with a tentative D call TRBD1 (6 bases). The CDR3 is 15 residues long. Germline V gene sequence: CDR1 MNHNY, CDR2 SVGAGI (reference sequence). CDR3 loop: CASSYLGAVKTEAFF. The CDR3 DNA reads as TGTGCCAGCAGTTATTTGGGGGCTGTGAAAACTGAAGCTTTCTTT.

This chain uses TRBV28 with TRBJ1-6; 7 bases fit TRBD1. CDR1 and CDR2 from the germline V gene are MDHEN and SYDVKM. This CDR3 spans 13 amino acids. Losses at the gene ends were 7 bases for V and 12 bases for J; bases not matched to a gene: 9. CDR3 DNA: TGTGCCAGCACGTGGGACAGAAACCTACCCCTCCACTTT. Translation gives CASTWDRNLPLHF.

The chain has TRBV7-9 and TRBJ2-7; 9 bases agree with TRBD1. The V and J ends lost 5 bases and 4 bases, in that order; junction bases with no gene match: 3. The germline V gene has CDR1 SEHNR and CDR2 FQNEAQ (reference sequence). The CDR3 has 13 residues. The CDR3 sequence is CASSPGQGYEQYV. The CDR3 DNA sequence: TGTGCCAGCAGCCCTGGACAGGGGTACGAGCAGTACGTC.